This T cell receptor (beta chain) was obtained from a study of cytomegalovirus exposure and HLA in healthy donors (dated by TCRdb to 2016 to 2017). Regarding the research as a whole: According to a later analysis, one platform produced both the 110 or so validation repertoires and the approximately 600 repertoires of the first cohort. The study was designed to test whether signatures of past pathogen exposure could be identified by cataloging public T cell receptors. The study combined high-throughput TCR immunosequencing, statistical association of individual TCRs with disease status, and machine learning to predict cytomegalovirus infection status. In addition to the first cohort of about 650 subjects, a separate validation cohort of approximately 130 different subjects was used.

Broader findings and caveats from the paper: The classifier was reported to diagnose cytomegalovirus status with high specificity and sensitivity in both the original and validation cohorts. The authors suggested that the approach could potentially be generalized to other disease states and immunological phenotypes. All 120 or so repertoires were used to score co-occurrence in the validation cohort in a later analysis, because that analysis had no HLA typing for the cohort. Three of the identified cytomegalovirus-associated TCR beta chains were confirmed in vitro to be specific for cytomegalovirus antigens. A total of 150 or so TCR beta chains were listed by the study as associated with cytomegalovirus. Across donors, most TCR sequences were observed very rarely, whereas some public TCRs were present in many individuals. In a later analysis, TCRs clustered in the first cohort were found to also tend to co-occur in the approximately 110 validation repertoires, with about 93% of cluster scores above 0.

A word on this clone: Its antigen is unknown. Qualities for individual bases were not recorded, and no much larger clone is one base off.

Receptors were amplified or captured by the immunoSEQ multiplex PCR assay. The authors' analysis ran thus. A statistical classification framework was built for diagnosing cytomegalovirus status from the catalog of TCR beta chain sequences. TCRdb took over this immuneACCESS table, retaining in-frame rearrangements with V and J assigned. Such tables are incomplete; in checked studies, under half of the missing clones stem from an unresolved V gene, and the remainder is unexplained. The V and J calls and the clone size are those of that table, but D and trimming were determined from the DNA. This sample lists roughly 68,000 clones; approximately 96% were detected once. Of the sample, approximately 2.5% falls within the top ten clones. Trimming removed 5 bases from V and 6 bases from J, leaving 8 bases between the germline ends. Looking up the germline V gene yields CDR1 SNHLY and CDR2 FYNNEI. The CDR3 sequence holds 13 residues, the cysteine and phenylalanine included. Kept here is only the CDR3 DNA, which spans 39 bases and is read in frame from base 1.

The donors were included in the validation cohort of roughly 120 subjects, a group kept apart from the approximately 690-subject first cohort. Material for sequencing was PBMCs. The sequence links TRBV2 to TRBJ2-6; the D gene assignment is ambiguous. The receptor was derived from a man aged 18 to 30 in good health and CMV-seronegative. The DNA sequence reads TGTGCCAGCAGTCAAGGGCCGGCCAACGTCCTGACTTTC. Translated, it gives CASSQGPANVLTF.